The sequence of this TCR beta chain was determined in a study of T cell changes during pregnancy in multiple sclerosis (dated by TCRdb to between 2018 and 2020). For the wider study: The study looked at changes in the T cell repertoire across pregnancy in women with multiple sclerosis.

In regard to this clone: The antigen it recognizes is unknown. Base quality data are lacking; no much larger clone is found one base away.

Libraries were constructed by the immunoSEQ multiplex PCR assay. The table was pulled from immuneACCESS by TCRdb, which kept in-frame rearrangements only. Such tables lose some clones; where checked, under half of the loss comes from unresolved V genes, and the rest has no known cause. The sample table contains over 25,000 clones; only one count was recorded for about 89% of them. 8% of the sample comes from the top ten. V trim: 7 bases; J trim: 1 base; unmatched bases: 6. The CDR3 spans 14 residues, from the cysteine through the phenylalanine. The entry retains the CDR3 DNA only, 42 bases that are in frame from base 1. Taken from the germline V gene, the CDR1 and CDR2 loops are SGDLS and YYNGEE.

The rearranged chain carries TRBV9 and TRBJ2-3; TRBD2 fits 7 bases in the junction. The sequence came from a female donor with multiple sclerosis, enrolled in a pregnancy study. Specimen: CD8+ T cells from peripheral blood mononuclear cells, collected before pregnancy. The nucleotide sequence is given as TGTGCCAGCTCCCGGGCGGGGGGCACAGATACGCAGTATTTT. Translated, it reads CASSRAGGTDTQYF.